A selection of T cell receptor beta chains follows, all from one sample in a study of blood T cell repertoires in COVID-19. The data were produced by immunoSEQ multiplex PCR, yet TCRdb's version contains in-frame clones alone and is incomplete. The sample gives around 180,000 clones, approximately 85% of which show up once; 3.3% is in the top ten. The source material was peripheral blood. These receptors came from a man aged 55 to 70 with acute or convalescent COVID-19. CDR3s include the opening cysteine and the closing phenylalanine or tryptophan. A D gene is named only where the DNA matches it firmly. Rows give clone size only sometimes, using once, few, many, or a class for an expanded clone.

j_call,d_call,clone_size,v_call,cdr3_nt,cdr3_aa
TRBJ2-3,-,-,TRBV6-5,TGTGCCAGCAGTTTCCGGGACTGGGCAGATACGCAGTATTTT,CASSFRDWADTQYF
TRBJ2-7,-,-,TRBV4-2,TGTGCCAGCAGCCAAGTCGGGACTCTTTCCTACGAGCAGTACTTC,CASSQVGTLSYEQYF
TRBJ1-3,-,few,TRBV28,TGTGCCAGCACCGCGGAACTCTCTGGAAACACCATATATTTT,CASTAELSGNTIYF
TRBJ1-1,-,-,TRBV28,TGTGCCAGCAGACCCGAACAGGGAGTTAGCACTGAAGCTTTCTTT,CASRPEQGVSTEAFF
TRBJ1-6,-,-,TRBV28,TGTGCCAGCAGACTTTCATCCAGGCCCTATAATTCACCCCTCCACTTT,CASRLSSRPYNSPLHF
TRBJ2-1,TRBD2,-,TRBV10-2,TGCGCCAGCAGTACCATTTCCGGGACTAGCAATGAGCAGTTCTTC,CASSTISGTSNEQFF
TRBJ2-7,TRBD1,-,TRBV7-9,TGTGCCAGCAGCCAAGGGACAGGGGGATTTAGATCCTACGAGCAGTACTTC,CASSQGTGGFRSYEQYF
TRBJ1-6,TRBD1,-,TRBV2,TGTGCCAGCTGTAGACAGGGGCTGGGGAATTCACCCCTCCACTTT,CASCRQGLGNSPLHF
TRBJ2-2,-,-,TRBV10-1,TGCGCCAGCAGTGAGCCGAGCGGGCTTGCGAACACCGGGGAGCTGTTTTTT,CASSEPSGLANTGELFF
TRBJ1-1,-,-,TRBV2,TGTGCCAGCAGTGTATACAGGGAGAACACTGAAGCTTTCTTT,CASSVYRENTEAFF
TRBJ2-1,-,few,TRBV3-1/TRBV3-2,TGTGCCAGCAGCCAAGCCGCAGGACAAGAGCAGTTCTTC,CASSQAAGQEQFF
TRBJ1-6,-,-,TRBV27,TGTGCCAGCAGTTCCCCCGGGAATTCACCCCTCCACTTT,CASSSPGNSPLHF
TRBJ1-3,-,-,TRBV9,TGTGCCAGCAGCGTCGGGGGAACTGGAAACACCATATATTTT,CASSVGGTGNTIYF
TRBJ2-3,TRBD2,-,TRBV7-8,TGTGCCAGCAGCTTAGGACTCAGCGGGAGGGGTACAGATACGCAGTATTTT,CASSLGLSGRGTDTQYF
TRBJ2-7,-,-,TRBV3-1/TRBV3-2,TGTGCCAGCAGCCAAGTAGCGGTTGGGACCTACGAGCAGTACTTC,CASSQVAVGTYEQYF
TRBJ1-2,-,-,TRBV9,TGTGCCAGCAGCGTAGGAGGTCTTTGGGGCTACACCTTC,CASSVGGLWGYTF
TRBJ1-1,-,-,TRBV6-5,TGTGCCAGCAGCCAGGGGATACAAGCGGACACTGAAGCTTTCTTT,CASSQGIQADTEAFF
TRBJ1-2,-,-,TRBV28,TGTGCCAGCAGACGAACAGGGCCCGTCAGCTACACCTTC,CASRRTGPVSYTF
TRBJ2-1,-,once,TRBV24-1,TGTGCCACCAGTGATTCGTCAATAGCGGACAATGAGCAGTTCTTC,CATSDSSIADNEQFF
TRBJ2-2,TRBD2,-,TRBV4-1,TGCGCCAGCAGCCAAGATTGGACGGGAGGGCCTTCCGGGGAGCTGTTTTTT,CASSQDWTGGPSGELFF
TRBJ2-7,TRBD1,-,TRBV4-3,TGCGCCAGCAGCCTCTCACCCGGGACAGGGGGTCAAGAGCAGTACTTC,CASSLSPGTGGQEQYF
TRBJ2-7,-,-,TRBV28,TGTGCCAGCAGTCCCCCCGTGAGCGGCGAGCAGTACTTC,CASSPPVSGEQYF
TRBJ2-7,TRBD2,few,TRBV6-5,TGTGCCAGCAGTTACAGCGGGGGCAGCTTCTACGAGCAGTACTTC,CASSYSGGSFYEQYF
TRBJ2-7,TRBD2,few,TRBV7-9,TGTGCCAGCAGCTCTCAAGCGGGACCCTACGAGCAGTACTTC,CASSSQAGPYEQYF
TRBJ2-7,TRBD1,-,TRBV4-1,TGCGCACAGGGGGGACCCAGCAGCTACGAGCAGTACTTC,CAQGGPSSYEQYF
TRBJ1-1,-,-,TRBV6-2/TRBV6-3,TGTGCCAGCAGTTCTCGGGACACGATAGAAGCTTTCTTT,CASSSRDTIEAFF
TRBJ2-5,-,-,TRBV4-2,TGTGCCAGCAGCCAAGAGTTGAGGAGTCGCCAAGAGACCCAGTACTTC,CASSQELRSRQETQYF
TRBJ1-1,-,-,TRBV19,TGTGCCAGTAGCCCTAGGGGGGGCACTGAAGCTTTCTTT,CASSPRGGTEAFF
TRBJ1-5,-,few,TRBV19,TGTGCCAGTAGTGGCCGGAGGGGTTCGGATCAGCCCCAGCATTTT,CASSGRRGSDQPQHF
TRBJ1-6,-,-,TRBV28,TGTGCCAGCAGCATTACCGGGACATTTTATAATTCACCCCTCCACTTT,CASSITGTFYNSPLHF
TRBJ2-1,-,-,TRBV9,TGTGCCAGCAGCGTTCGGGAGAATGAGCAGTTCTTC,CASSVRENEQFF
TRBJ2-7,TRBD1,-,TRBV5-1,TGCGCCAGCAATCGGGGGACAGGGGAGCCCTACGAGCAGTACTTC,CASNRGTGEPYEQYF
TRBJ2-5,-,-,TRBV19,TGTGCCAGTAGTACACAAAACAAGCAAGAGACCCAGTACTTC,CASSTQNKQETQYF
TRBJ2-1,TRBD2,-,TRBV3-1/TRBV3-2,TGTGCCAGCAGCCAAGAGTCAAGCGGGAGGTTCCAGGTGAATGAGCAGTTCTTC,CASSQESSGRFQVNEQFF
TRBJ2-2,TRBD2,-,TRBV2,TGTGCCAGCAGGACTAGCCACAACACCGGGGAGCTGTTTTTT,CASRTSHNTGELFF
TRBJ1-6,-,-,TRBV10-3,TGTGCCATCAGTGACGGACAGTTCTATAATTCACCCCTCCACTTT,CAISDGQFYNSPLHF
TRBJ2-1,TRBD1,-,TRBV9,TGTGCCAGCAGCGGAACAGGGGGGAATGAGCAGTTCTTC,CASSGTGGNEQFF
TRBJ2-3,TRBD2,-,TRBV7-9,TGTGCCAGCAGCTTAGAACTAGCGGGAGGAGATACGCAGTATTTT,CASSLELAGGDTQYF
TRBJ2-1,TRBD1,-,TRBV7-2,TGTGCCAGCAGCCCCGGGACAGCGGAATCCCAGTTCTTC,CASSPGTAESQFF
TRBJ1-5,-,-,TRBV27,TGTGCCAGCAGTTTATCTTTCAGGGATCAAGGGTTTGGTTTGGGTAGCAATCAGCCCCAGCATTTT,CASSLSFRDQGFGLGSNQPQHF
TRBJ2-2,TRBD1,-,TRBV7-8,TGTGCCAGCAGTTCAATCCTCGGACAGGGGGGTACCGGGGAGCTGTTTTTT,CASSSILGQGGTGELFF
TRBJ2-2,-,-,TRBV9,TGTGCCAGCAGCTCCCAGGGGACACCGAACACCGGGGAGCTGTTTTTT,CASSSQGTPNTGELFF
TRBJ1-4,-,-,TRBV10-3,TGTGCCGCACGGGGGAGCCTTAATGAAAAACTGTTTTTT,CAARGSLNEKLFF